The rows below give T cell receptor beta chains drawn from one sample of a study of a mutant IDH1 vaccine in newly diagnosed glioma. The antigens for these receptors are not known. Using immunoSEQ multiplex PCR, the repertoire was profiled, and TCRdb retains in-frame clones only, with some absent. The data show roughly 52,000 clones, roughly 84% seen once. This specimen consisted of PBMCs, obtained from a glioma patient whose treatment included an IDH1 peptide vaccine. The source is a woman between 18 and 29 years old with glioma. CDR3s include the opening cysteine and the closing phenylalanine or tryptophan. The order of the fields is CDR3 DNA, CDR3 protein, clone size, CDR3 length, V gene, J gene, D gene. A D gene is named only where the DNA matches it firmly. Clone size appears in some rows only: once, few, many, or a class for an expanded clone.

CDR3nt: TGTGCCAGTAGTATAGCTACGGGGACAGGCTTTTATAATCAGCCCCAGCATTTT
CDR3aa: CASSIATGTGFYNQPQHF
abundance: -
len: 18
v_gene: TRBV19
j_gene: TRBJ1-5
d_gene: TRBD1

CDR3nt: TGTGCCAGCAGTGACTGGGGACCAGATACGCAGTATTTT
CDR3aa: CASSDWGPDTQYF
abundance: -
len: 13
v_gene: TRBV6-1
j_gene: TRBJ2-3
d_gene: -

CDR3nt: TGTGCCAGCAGCTTAGCGACTGGGAGCAATCAGCCCCAGCATTTT
CDR3aa: CASSLATGSNQPQHF
abundance: -
len: 15
v_gene: TRBV7-9
j_gene: TRBJ1-5
d_gene: -

CDR3nt: TGTGCCAGCAGCATCTATTTGGAGACCCAGTACTTC
CDR3aa: CASSIYLETQYF
abundance: -
len: 12
v_gene: TRBV11-3
j_gene: TRBJ2-5
d_gene: -

CDR3nt: TGTGCCAGCAGCTCCGTCAGGGGGCGCGGCTATGGCTACACCTTC
CDR3aa: CASSSVRGRGYGYTF
abundance: -
len: 15
v_gene: TRBV7-9
j_gene: TRBJ1-2
d_gene: TRBD1

CDR3nt: TGTGCCAGCAGCTTGAACGATAACACTGAAGCTTTCTTT
CDR3aa: CASSLNDNTEAFF
abundance: few
len: 13
v_gene: TRBV7-9
j_gene: TRBJ1-1
d_gene: -

CDR3nt: TGCAGCGTTGAGACCGATTTTTACAATGAGCAGTTCTTC
CDR3aa: CSVETDFYNEQFF
abundance: -
len: 13
v_gene: TRBV29-1
j_gene: TRBJ2-1
d_gene: -

CDR3nt: TGTGCCAGCTCACTCAGGCGGCCGGGACTAGCGGGATCGAGCTCCTACAATGAGCAGTTCTTC
CDR3aa: CASSLRRPGLAGSSSYNEQFF
abundance: few
len: 21
v_gene: TRBV18
j_gene: TRBJ2-1
d_gene: TRBD2

CDR3nt: TGTGCCAGTAGTATCGTGACTGCTTGGGTCGGTGGCTACACCTTC
CDR3aa: CASSIVTAWVGGYTF
abundance: -
len: 15
v_gene: TRBV19
j_gene: TRBJ1-2
d_gene: -

CDR3nt: TGTGCCAGCAGTTTCCTTGTGGGTGGGGCGTACGAGCAGTACTTC
CDR3aa: CASSFLVGGAYEQYF
abundance: -
len: 15
v_gene: TRBV27
j_gene: TRBJ2-7
d_gene: -

CDR3nt: TGCAGTGCTTCATACAATGAGCAGTTCTTC
CDR3aa: CSASYNEQFF
abundance: -
len: 10
v_gene: TRBV20-1
j_gene: TRBJ2-1
d_gene: -

CDR3nt: TGTGCCAGCAGCAAGGGCCCGAACTTCTACGAGCAGTACTTC
CDR3aa: CASSKGPNFYEQYF
abundance: -
len: 14
v_gene: TRBV21-1
j_gene: TRBJ2-7
d_gene: -

CDR3nt: TGTGCCTGGACTAGCGGGAGGGCCTACGAGCAGTACTTC
CDR3aa: CAWTSGRAYEQYF
abundance: -
len: 13
v_gene: TRBV30
j_gene: TRBJ2-7
d_gene: TRBD2

CDR3nt: TGTGCCAGCGCTAGGGCTCACAAAACTGAAGCTTTCTTT
CDR3aa: CASARAHKTEAFF
abundance: -
len: 13
v_gene: TRBV6-5
j_gene: TRBJ1-1
d_gene: -

CDR3nt: TGTGCCAGCAGCTTAGCCAGGGCGCAGACTGAAGCTTTCTTT
CDR3aa: CASSLARAQTEAFF
abundance: -
len: 14
v_gene: TRBV11-2
j_gene: TRBJ1-1
d_gene: -

CDR3nt: TGCGCCAGCAGCCCAGGGGGGACAAGTCAGCCCCAGCATTTT
CDR3aa: CASSPGGTSQPQHF
abundance: -
len: 14
v_gene: TRBV4-1
j_gene: TRBJ1-5
d_gene: TRBD1

CDR3nt: TGCGCCAGCAGCTTGACGGTCAGTGGGGCAACTAATGAAAAACTGTTTTTT
CDR3aa: CASSLTVSGATNEKLFF
abundance: -
len: 17
v_gene: TRBV5-1
j_gene: TRBJ1-4
d_gene: -

CDR3nt: TGTGCCAGCACCCGTTTGGATGCCGGCACAGATACGCAGTATTTT
CDR3aa: CASTRLDAGTDTQYF
abundance: -
len: 15
v_gene: TRBV7-8
j_gene: TRBJ2-3
d_gene: -

CDR3nt: TGTGCCAGCAGCGTAGCGGGGGTATACAATGAGCAGTTCTTC
CDR3aa: CASSVAGVYNEQFF
abundance: -
len: 14
v_gene: TRBV9
j_gene: TRBJ2-1
d_gene: -

CDR3nt: TGTGCCAGCAGTATGTATTCTTCCTACGAGCAGTACTTC
CDR3aa: CASSMYSSYEQYF
abundance: -
len: 13
v_gene: TRBV27
j_gene: TRBJ2-7
d_gene: -

CDR3nt: TGTGCCAGCAGTCCTTCGGGACGGGGCGAAAACATTCAGTACTTC
CDR3aa: CASSPSGRGENIQYF
abundance: -
len: 15
v_gene: TRBV6-1
j_gene: TRBJ2-4
d_gene: -

CDR3nt: TGTGCCAGCAGCACACCCCCCTACGAGCAGTACTTC
CDR3aa: CASSTPPYEQYF
abundance: -
len: 12
v_gene: TRBV6-6
j_gene: TRBJ2-7
d_gene: -

CDR3nt: TGTGCCAGCAGCTTACGGGGAGTGGGACACACTGAAGCTTTCTTT
CDR3aa: CASSLRGVGHTEAFF
abundance: -
len: 15
v_gene: TRBV7-9
j_gene: TRBJ1-1
d_gene: -

CDR3nt: TGTGCCAGCAGGGTCGGGGCGCGAGCTTTCTTT
CDR3aa: CASRVGARAFF
abundance: -
len: 11
v_gene: TRBV5-4
j_gene: TRBJ1-1
d_gene: -

CDR3nt: TGTGCCAGCAGCTCCGGGACTAGCGGGAGGGCATGGAATGAGCAGTTCTTC
CDR3aa: CASSSGTSGRAWNEQFF
abundance: -
len: 17
v_gene: TRBV7-9
j_gene: TRBJ2-1
d_gene: TRBD2

CDR3nt: TGTGCCAGTAGTTTGTCAAGGGGTAGCAATCAGCCCCAGCATTTT
CDR3aa: CASSLSRGSNQPQHF
abundance: -
len: 15
v_gene: TRBV19
j_gene: TRBJ1-5
d_gene: -

CDR3nt: TGTGCCAGCAGCCTCTGGAGGGATCGAGGGGAGCTGTTTTTT
CDR3aa: CASSLWRDRGELFF
abundance: few
len: 14
v_gene: TRBV4-2
j_gene: TRBJ2-2
d_gene: -